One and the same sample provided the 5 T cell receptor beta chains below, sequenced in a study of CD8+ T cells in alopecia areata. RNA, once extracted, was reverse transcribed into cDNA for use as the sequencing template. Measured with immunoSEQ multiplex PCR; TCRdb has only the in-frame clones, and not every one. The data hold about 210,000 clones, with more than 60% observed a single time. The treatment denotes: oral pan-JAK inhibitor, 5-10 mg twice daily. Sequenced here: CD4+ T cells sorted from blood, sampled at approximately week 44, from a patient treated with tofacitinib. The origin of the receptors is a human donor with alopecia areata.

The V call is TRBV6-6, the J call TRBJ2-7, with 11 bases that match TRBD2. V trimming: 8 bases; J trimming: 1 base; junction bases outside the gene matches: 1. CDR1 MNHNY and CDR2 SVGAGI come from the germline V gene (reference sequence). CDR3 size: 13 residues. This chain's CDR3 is CASGLAGSYEQYF. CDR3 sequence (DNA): TGTGCCAGCGGACTAGCGGGTTCCTACGAGCAGTACTTC.

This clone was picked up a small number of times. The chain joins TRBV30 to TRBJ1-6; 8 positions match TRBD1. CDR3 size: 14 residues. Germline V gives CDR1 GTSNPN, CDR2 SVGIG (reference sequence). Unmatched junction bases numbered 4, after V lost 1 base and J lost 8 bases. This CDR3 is CAWSGDRPDSPLHF. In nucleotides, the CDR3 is TGTGCCTGGAGTGGGGACAGGCCCGATTCACCCCTCCACTTT.

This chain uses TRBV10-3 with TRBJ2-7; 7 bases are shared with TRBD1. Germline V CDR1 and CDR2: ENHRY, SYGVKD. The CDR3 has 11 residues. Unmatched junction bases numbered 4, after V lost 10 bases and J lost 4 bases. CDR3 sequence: CASRQGYEQYF. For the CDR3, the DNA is TGTGCCAGCAGACAGGGTTACGAGCAGTACTTC.

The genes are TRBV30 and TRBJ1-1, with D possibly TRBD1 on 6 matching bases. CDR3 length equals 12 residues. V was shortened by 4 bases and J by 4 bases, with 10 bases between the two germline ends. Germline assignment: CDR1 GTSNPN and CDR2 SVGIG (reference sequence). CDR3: CAWMRGFTEAFF. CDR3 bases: TGTGCCTGGATGAGGGGGTTCACTGAAGCTTTCTTT.

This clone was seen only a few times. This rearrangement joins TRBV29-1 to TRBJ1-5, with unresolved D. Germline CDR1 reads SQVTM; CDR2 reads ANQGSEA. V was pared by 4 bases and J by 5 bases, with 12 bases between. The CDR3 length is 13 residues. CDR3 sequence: CSVGVGRDQPQHF. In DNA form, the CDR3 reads TGCAGCGTTGGGGTGGGTCGAGATCAGCCCCAGCATTTT.